Shown below are 22 T cell receptor beta chains from a single sample sequenced in a study of CD8 T cells in Susac syndrome. cDNA came from around 0.54 to 1 ug RNA primed by random hexamers. In TCRdb, the immunoSEQ multiplex PCR reads were re-called with MiXCR into one record per CDR3 protein. The sample carries about 180,000 distinct CDR3 sequences, 85% to 95% recorded once. The source material was CD4+ T cells from PBMCs. These receptors were obtained from a human donor with multiple sclerosis.

The rearrangement links TRBV5-1 to TRBJ2-3; the match to TRBD1 covers 8 bases. In germline, CDR1 is SGHRS, CDR2 YFSETQ. The V segment lost 0 bases and the J segment 3 bases; nucleotides outside the gene matches: 9. CDR3 length equals 17 residues. The DNA of the CDR3 is TGCGCCAGCAGCTTGGGACAGGGGAGTTTTAAAACAGATACGCAGTATTTT. Amino acid sequence: CASSLGQGSFKTDTQYF.

The chain recombines TRBV5-4 with TRBJ2-5, with 11 bases identical to TRBD1. Germline lookup yields CDR1 SGHNT and CDR2 YYREEE (reference sequence). This CDR3 is built from 17 residues. V lost 2 bases, J lost 5 bases, and 11 bases stayed unmatched. CDR3 bases: TGTGCCAGCAGCTTAGGACAGGGGGCTGACCGGTTTGAGACCCAGTACTTC. This codes for CASSLGQGADRFETQYF.

The J gene is TRBJ2-5, the V gene TRBV3-1; D not resolved. The germline CDR1 and CDR2 sequences are LGHDT and YNNKEL (reference sequence). The CDR3 runs 14 residues. Trimming removed 5 bases from V and 0 bases from J, with 10 bases in between. The CDR3 DNA follows: TGTGCCAGCAGCTTCCCAGCGTACCAAGAGACCCAGTACTTC. The encoded protein is CASSFPAYQETQYF.

V is TRBV6-5 and J is TRBJ2-7; D is unresolved. V was pared by 4 bases and J by 3 bases, with 7 bases between. Germline lookup yields CDR1 MNHEY and CDR2 SVGAGI. This CDR3 has 12 amino acids. In nucleotides, the CDR3 is TGTGCCAGCAGTTCCCTCAGCTACGAGCAGTACTTC. Amino acids: CASSSLSYEQYF.

This chain links TRBV7-8 with TRBJ2-3; D not certain. V was pared by 5 bases and J by 2 bases, with 14 bases between. The CDR3 is 15 residues long. CDR1 and CDR2 (germline): SGHVS, FQNEAQ. In DNA, the CDR3 is TGTGCCAGCAGCCGTAGGTTCCTAATCACAGATACGCAGTATTTT. Protein sequence: CASSRRFLITDTQYF.

The chain recombines TRBV14 with TRBJ1-2, with D unresolved. Trimming took off 3 bases at V and 2 bases at J, with 16 bases between the two ends. CDR1 SGHDN and CDR2 FVKESK come from the germline V gene. CDR3 length: 16 residues. CDR3 region: CASSQAGRRTNYGYTF. CDR3 nucleotide sequence: TGTGCCAGCAGCCAGGCGGGCAGGAGAACCAACTATGGCTACACCTTC. Using reference TRBV14 and TRBJ1-2 for the parts outside the CDR3, the full variable domain is EAGVTQFPSHSVIEKGQTVTLRCDPISGHDNLYWYRRVMGKEIKFLLHFVKESKQDESGMPNNRFLAERTGGTYSTLKVQPAELEDSGVYFCASSQAGRRTNYGYTFGSGTRLTVV.

V and J are TRBV20-1 and TRBJ1-2; weak D call: TRBD1 (6 bases). Looked up from germline, CDR1 is DFQATT and CDR2 is SNEGSKA (reference sequence). V lost 3 bases, J lost 1 base, and 15 bases lay in between. This CDR3 is built from 15 residues. The CDR3 loop reads CSARAPGAVNYGYTF. In DNA form, the CDR3 reads TGCAGTGCTAGGGCCCCGGGGGCTGTTAACTATGGCTACACCTTC.

The V and J genes are TRBV12-3 or TRBV12-4 and TRBJ2-2, with unresolved D. Trimming pared 9 bases from V and 3 bases from J, leaving 17 bases between. The CDR3 contains 15 residues. The CDR3 DNA follows: TGTGCCAGTCTTCCCTCTCAAGGGTACACCGGGGAGCTGTTTTTT. Translation gives CASLPSQGYTGELFF.

As regards this clonotype: The junction departs from germline at one end; a sequencing error may be responsible. The V and J genes are TRBV30 and TRBJ1-1, with TRBD1 matching 8 bases. Germline V lookup: CDR1 GTSNPN, CDR2 SVGIG (reference sequence). The CDR3 is 13 amino acids. The CDR3 DNA reads as TGTGCCAATACAGGGGGGGCGAACACTGAAGCTTCCTTT. Amino acids: CANTGGANTEASF.

The chain combines TRBV19 with TRBJ2-7; D gene unclear. This CDR3 has 16 amino acids. V was clipped by 0 bases and J by 2 bases, with 14 bases between them. CDR1 LNHDA and CDR2 SQIVND come from the germline V gene (reference sequence). This CDR3 is CASSIDAGRPPYEQYF. The CDR3 DNA reads as TGTGCCAGTAGTATAGATGCCGGCAGACCCCCCTACGAGCAGTACTTC.

The chain combines TRBV6-2 or TRBV6-3 with TRBJ2-1, with D tentatively TRBD1 (5 bases). With 5 bases removed from V and 1 base from J, the gap between germline ends came to 12 bases. Germline-derived CDR1 and CDR2 are MNHEY and SVGEGT. The CDR3 has 15 residues. The CDR3 loop is CASSARVLSYNEQFF. In nucleotides, the CDR3 is TGTGCCAGCAGTGCCAGGGTGTTGTCCTACAATGAGCAGTTCTTC.

The V and J genes are TRBV18 and TRBJ1-4; D call uncertain. Germline V CDR1 and CDR2: KGHSH, LQKENI. Trimming pared 3 bases from V and 14 bases from J, leaving 19 bases between. This CDR3 comprises 14 residues. CDR3 sequence (DNA): TGTGCCAGCTCACCCGTGGAGGGTGGTGAATTCCTGTTTTTT. Protein product: CASSPVEGGEFLFF.

The chain links TRBV6-5 to TRBJ1-2, with 8 nucleotides matching TRBD1. Germline assignment: CDR1 MNHEY and CDR2 SVGAGI. The CDR3 runs to 17 residues. The trim removed 3 bases at V and 6 bases at J, leaving 15 bases unmatched. This CDR3 reads CASSYYTTGEYRNGYTF. The CDR3 coding sequence is TGTGCCAGCAGTTATTACACGACAGGGGAGTATAGAAATGGCTACACCTTC.

The rearrangement links TRBV5-1 to TRBJ2-3; no clear D gene. Germline CDR1 is SGHRS and CDR2 is YFSETQ. The CDR3 is 14 amino acids. Trimming left V 4 bases short and J 0 bases short, with 9 bases between. CDR3 region: CASSREQSTDTQYF. CDR3 DNA: TGCGCCAGCAGCAGGGAACAGAGCACAGATACGCAGTATTTT.

This chain connects TRBV5-4 to TRBJ2-1, with TRBD2 identical over 13 bases. This CDR3 region has 16 residues. V shed 0 bases and J 10 bases; nucleotides not matched to a gene: 7. CDR1 and CDR2 (germline): SGHNT, YYREEE (reference sequence). The CDR3 bases are TGTGCCAGCAGCTTGGGAGGAACTAGCGGGAGGGGGGAGCAGTTCTTC. Translating gives CASSLGGTSGRGEQFF.

This clonotype is a singleton in its sample. V gene TRBV29-1 combines with J gene TRBJ2-7; D remains ambiguous. The CDR3 spans 11 residues. Trimming removed 4 bases at V and 2 bases at J, with 6 bases between. Germline V lookup: CDR1 SQVTM, CDR2 ANQGSEA. The DNA of the CDR3 is TGCAGCGTTGCCAAGGCCTACGAGCAGTACTTC. Protein product: CSVAKAYEQYF.

The chain is built from TRBV5-1 and TRBJ2-5; the match to TRBD2 covers 7 bases. Trimming cost V 5 bases and J 5 bases; bases outside gene matches: 9. Germline V gene lookup returns CDR1 SGHRS and CDR2 YFSETQ. The CDR3 spans 14 residues. CDR3 coding DNA: TGCGCCAGCAGTTCCAGAGCGGGAAAGGAGACCCAGTACTTC. It translates to CASSSRAGKETQYF.

V gene TRBV5-4 combines with J gene TRBJ2-5; D is perhaps TRBD1 (6 bases). V was shortened by 0 bases and J by 0 bases, with 6 bases between the two germline ends. The germline gives CDR1 SGHNT, CDR2 YYREEE (reference sequence). CDR3 length: 14 amino acids. For the CDR3, the DNA is TGTGCCAGCAGCTTGGGGACAGACCAAGAGACCCAGTACTTC. Its protein is CASSLGTDQETQYF.

The chain is built from TRBV12-3 or TRBV12-4 and TRBJ2-7; TRBD2 matches 12 bases. The CDR3 loop spans 14 amino acids. The junction had 5 bases not matched to a gene; V was cut back by 5 bases and J by 6 bases. The CDR3 DNA reads as TGTGCCAGCAGTCTGACTAGCGGGAGTGTCGAGCAGTACTTC. Its translation: CASSLTSGSVEQYF.

This clonotype was counted once. The chain uses TRBV6-5 and TRBJ1-3; a possible D gene is TRBD1 (5 bases). This CDR3 region has 14 residues. From germline, CDR1 is MNHEY and CDR2 SVGAGI. The V end was cut by 6 bases, the J end by 11 bases, with 20 bases between. The CDR3 DNA follows: TGTGCCAGCAGCCCGGATGGGGCTGGGGGATCCATATATTTT. Translation gives CASSPDGAGGSIYF.

The chain combines TRBV6-2 or TRBV6-3 with TRBJ2-7, with unresolved D. CDR3 length equals 13 residues. Germline lookup yields CDR1 MNHEY and CDR2 SVGEGT. Trimming cost V 6 bases and J 3 bases, with 12 bases left between them. CDR3 sequence (DNA): TGTGCCAGCAGACAACCGCCTGGCTACGAGCAGTACTTC. It yields the protein CASRQPPGYEQYF.

The V and J genes are TRBV19 and TRBJ1-1; D might be TRBD1 (5 bases). This CDR3 has 13 residues. Germline V CDR1 and CDR2: LNHDA, SQIVND (reference sequence). With 3 bases removed from V and 4 bases from J, the gap between germline ends came to 9 bases. For the CDR3, the DNA is TGTGCCAGTAGTATGGGGGTAGTCACTGAAGCTTTCTTT. Its protein product is CASSMGVVTEAFF.